This T cell receptor (beta chain) is from a study of regulatory T cells in long-lasting Graves disease. Comments on this clonotype: Its specificity is not known.

Arm-PCR of CDR3 regions with iRepertoire HTBI primers generated TCR beta libraries. TCRdb called the multiplex PCR reads again in MiXCR, with one record for every CDR3 protein. The sample shows over 400,000 distinct CDR3 sequences, 14% of them seen only once. Study observations and caveats: Persistent cases of Graves' showed reduced TCR diversity relative to newly diagnosed patients. Small sample size may have lowered accuracy.

The time point is: newly diagnosed GD, antithyroid drugs for less than 3 months. Researchers made the TCR library from RNA that was extracted from PBMCs. From an endocrinology department in Xi'an, China, came the patients. The CDR3 sequence is 12 residues long. V dropped 2 bases and J dropped 5 bases, with 10 bases sitting between them. Germline CDR1 reads GTSNPN; CDR2 reads SVGIG (reference sequence). This sample also belongs to another study, concerning T cells in Graves' hyperthyroidism and ophthalmopathy. As that study records: In patients aged 18 to 65, hyperthyroidism was newly diagnosed, with duration under 2 months.

Sample: peripheral blood mononuclear cells (PBMCs), taken at new diagnosis, from a patient treated with antithyroid drugs. This chain uses TRBV30 with TRBJ2-7; perhaps TRBD1 as D (5 bases). This TCR derives from a woman aged 50 to 60 with Graves disease. This CDR3 is CAWSTGADEQYF. CDR3 in DNA: TGTGCCTGGAGTACTGGGGCAGACGAGCAGTACTTC.